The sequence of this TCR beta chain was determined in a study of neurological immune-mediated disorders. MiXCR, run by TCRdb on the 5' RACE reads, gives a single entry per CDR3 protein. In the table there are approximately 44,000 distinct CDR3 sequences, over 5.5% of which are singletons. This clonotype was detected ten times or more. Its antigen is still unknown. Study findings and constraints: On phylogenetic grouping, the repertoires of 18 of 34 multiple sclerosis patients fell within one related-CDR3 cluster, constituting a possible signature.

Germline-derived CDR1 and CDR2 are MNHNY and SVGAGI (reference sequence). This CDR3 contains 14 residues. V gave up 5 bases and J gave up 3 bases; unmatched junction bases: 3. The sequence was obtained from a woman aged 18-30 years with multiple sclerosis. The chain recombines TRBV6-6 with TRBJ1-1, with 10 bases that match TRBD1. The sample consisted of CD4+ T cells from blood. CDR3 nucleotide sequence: TGTGCCAGCAGTACGGGACAGGGGTACACTGAAGCTTTCTTT. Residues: CASSTGQGYTEAFF.